A single sample gave rise to the 2 T cell receptor beta chains below, sequenced in a study of T cell repertoires in cytomegalovirus infection (dated by TCRdb to between 2017 and 2020). Which antigens these TCRs recognize remains unknown. The sample's treatment or condition label, decoded: in vitro stimulation with specific CMV peptide epitopes to enrich CMV-specific T cells. Sequencing was carried out with an Illumina HiSeq 1500. TCRdb took the public reads, trimmed them with fastp at Q25, ran MiXCR for clone calling and kept in-frame beta chains. Here each entry gathers all rows of one CDR3 protein and keeps the most common genes and DNA. The sample table holds approximately 990,000 distinct CDR3 sequences, of which roughly a third were seen once. The ten largest clonotypes hold around 15% of the sample. This material consisted of cultured CD8+ T cells from PBMCs, taken from culture after CMV antigen stimulation. The receptors derive from a human donor in good health (CMV status not recorded). Some clones in this sample may be carry-over from other donors' samples.

This clonotype showed up just a few times. The chain has TRBV5-6 and TRBJ2-7, with a tentative D call TRBD1 (5 bases). The CDR3 totals 15 residues. V was shortened by 5 bases and J by 0 bases, with 15 bases between the two germline ends. Germline V gene data show CDR1 as SGHDT and CDR2 as YYEEEE. This chain's CDR3 is CASSFWGGSSYEQYF. The DNA for the CDR3 is TGTGCCAGCAGTTTTTGGGGCGGCAGCTCCTACGAGCAGTACTTC.

J is TRBJ2-1 and V is TRBV9, with D tentatively TRBD2 (5 bases). The V end was cut by 3 bases, the J end by 10 bases, with 8 bases between. This CDR3 is built from 11 residues. The germline CDR1 and CDR2 sequences are SGDLS and YYNGEE. Written as DNA, the CDR3 is TGTGCCAGCAGCGGCCGGGAAGAGCAGTTCTTC. Amino acid sequence: CASSGREEQFF.